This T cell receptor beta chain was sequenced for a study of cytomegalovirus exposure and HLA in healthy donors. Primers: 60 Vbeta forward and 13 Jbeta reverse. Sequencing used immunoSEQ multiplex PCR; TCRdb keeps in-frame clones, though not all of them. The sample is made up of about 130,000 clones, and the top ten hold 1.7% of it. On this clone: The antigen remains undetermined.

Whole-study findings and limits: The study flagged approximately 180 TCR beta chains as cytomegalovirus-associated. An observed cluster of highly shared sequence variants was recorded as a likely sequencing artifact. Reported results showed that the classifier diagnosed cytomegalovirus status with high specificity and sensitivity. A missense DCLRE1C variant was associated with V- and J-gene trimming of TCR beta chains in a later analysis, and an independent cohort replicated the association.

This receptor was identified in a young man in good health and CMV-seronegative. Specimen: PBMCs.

In nucleotides, the CDR3 is TGTGCCAGCAGCTCCGGGACAACCAATTCACCCCTCCACTTT. Translating it yields CASSSGTTNSPLHF. The rearrangement joins TRBV5-4 to TRBJ1-6, with a possible D match to TRBD1 (6 bases). Germline-derived CDR1 and CDR2 are SGHNT and YYREEE (reference sequence). This CDR3 is built from 14 residues. The V and J ends lost 3 bases and 7 bases respectively, with 11 bases between them.